Reported below is one T cell receptor (beta chain). Using immunoSEQ multiplex PCR, the repertoire was profiled, and TCRdb retains in-frame clones only, with some absent. The table has approximately 240,000 clones, approximately 80% seen once; the top ten hold 1.2% to 1.5%. In germline, CDR1 is SEHNR, CDR2 FQNEAQ (reference sequence). This CDR3 comprises 16 residues. Between the trimmed V and J ends, which lost 0 bases and 8 bases, there was a span of 16 bases. The sample belongs to a study of blood T cell repertoires in COVID-19. Sequencing input: peripheral blood. The rearrangement uses TRBV7-9 and TRBJ1-4, with a possible D match to TRBD1 (5 bases). The clonotype originates from a middle-aged woman who had recovered from COVID-19. As DNA, the CDR3 is TGTGCCAGCAGCTTAGCGAACTTCGGGGGGGAAGAAAAACTGTTTTTT. Protein sequence: CASSLANFGGEEKLFF.